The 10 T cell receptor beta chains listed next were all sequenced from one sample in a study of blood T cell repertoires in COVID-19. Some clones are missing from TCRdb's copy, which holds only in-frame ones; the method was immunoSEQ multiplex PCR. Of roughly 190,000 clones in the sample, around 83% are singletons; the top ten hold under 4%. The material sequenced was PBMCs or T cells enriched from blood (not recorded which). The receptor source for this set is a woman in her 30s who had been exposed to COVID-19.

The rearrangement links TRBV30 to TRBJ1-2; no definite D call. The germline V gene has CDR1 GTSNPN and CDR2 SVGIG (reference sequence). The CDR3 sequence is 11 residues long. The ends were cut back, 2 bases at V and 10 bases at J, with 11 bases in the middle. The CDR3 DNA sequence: TGTGCCTGGAGTTGGGCCGTCTCCTACACCTTC. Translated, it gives CAWSWAVSYTF.

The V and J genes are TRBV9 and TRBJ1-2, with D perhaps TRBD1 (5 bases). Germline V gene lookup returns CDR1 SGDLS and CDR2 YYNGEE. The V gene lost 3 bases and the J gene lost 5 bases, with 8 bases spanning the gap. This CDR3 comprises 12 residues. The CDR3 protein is CASSAQGYGYTF. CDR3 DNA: TGTGCCAGCAGCGCCCAGGGTTATGGCTACACCTTC.

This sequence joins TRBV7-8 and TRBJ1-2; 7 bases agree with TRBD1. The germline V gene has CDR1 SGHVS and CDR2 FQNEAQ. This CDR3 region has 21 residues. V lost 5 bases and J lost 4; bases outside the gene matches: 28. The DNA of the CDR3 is TGTGCCAGCAGCCCTTATTTTGGAACCTTACAGGGGATACCCCTAGGCTATGGCTACACCTTC. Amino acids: CASSPYFGTLQGIPLGYGYTF.

The CDR3 reads CASSLERTGAETQYF. In DNA, the CDR3 is TGTGCCAGCAGCTTAGAACGGACAGGGGCAGAGACCCAGTACTTC. The chain couples TRBV7-9 to TRBJ2-5, with 9 bases that match TRBD1. Per the germline V gene, CDR1 is SEHNR and CDR2 is FQNEAQ (reference sequence). The CDR3 sequence is 15 residues long. J lost 4 bases, V lost 1 base, and 4 bases had no gene match.

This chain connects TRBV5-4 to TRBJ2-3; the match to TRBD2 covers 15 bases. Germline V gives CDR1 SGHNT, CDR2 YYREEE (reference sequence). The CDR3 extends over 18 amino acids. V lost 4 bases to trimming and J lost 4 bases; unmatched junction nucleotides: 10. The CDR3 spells CASSPGLAGGPDADTQYF. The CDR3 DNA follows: TGTGCCAGCAGCCCCGGACTAGCGGGGGGGCCCGACGCAGATACGCAGTATTTT.

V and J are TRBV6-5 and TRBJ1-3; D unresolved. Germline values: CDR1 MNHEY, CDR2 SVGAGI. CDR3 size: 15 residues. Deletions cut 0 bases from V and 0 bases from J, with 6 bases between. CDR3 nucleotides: TGTGCCAGCAGTTACTCGCGAGGCTCTGGAAACACCATATATTTT. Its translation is CASSYSRGSGNTIYF.

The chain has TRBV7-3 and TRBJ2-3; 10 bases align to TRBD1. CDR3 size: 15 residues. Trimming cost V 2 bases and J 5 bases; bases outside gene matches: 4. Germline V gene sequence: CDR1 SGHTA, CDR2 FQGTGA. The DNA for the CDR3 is TGTGCCAGCAGCTTACAGGACAGGGGGGTAGATACGCAGTATTTT. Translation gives CASSLQDRGVDTQYF.

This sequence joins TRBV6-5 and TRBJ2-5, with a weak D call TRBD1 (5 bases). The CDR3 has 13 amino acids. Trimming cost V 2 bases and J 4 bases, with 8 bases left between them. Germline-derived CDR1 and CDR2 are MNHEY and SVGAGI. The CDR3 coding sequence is TGTGCCAGCAGTTACGCCCAGGGAGAGACCCAGTACTTC. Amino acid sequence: CASSYAQGETQYF.

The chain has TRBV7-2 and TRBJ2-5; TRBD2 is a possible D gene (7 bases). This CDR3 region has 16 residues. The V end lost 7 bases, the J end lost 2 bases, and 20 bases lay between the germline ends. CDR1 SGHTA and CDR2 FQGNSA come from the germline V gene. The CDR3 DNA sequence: TGTGCCAGCACCCTAATGGGGGGGCGTCGGCAAGAGACCCAGTACTTC. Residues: CASTLMGGRRQETQYF.

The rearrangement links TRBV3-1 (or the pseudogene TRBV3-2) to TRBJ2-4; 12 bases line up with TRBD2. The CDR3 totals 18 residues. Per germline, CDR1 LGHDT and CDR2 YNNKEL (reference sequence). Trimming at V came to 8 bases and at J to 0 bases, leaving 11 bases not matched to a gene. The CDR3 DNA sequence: TGTGCCAGCGCTTCTAGCGGGGGGGTGGCGCTAGCCAAAAACATTCAGTACTTC. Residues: CASASSGGVALAKNIQYF.